A selection of T cell receptor beta chains follows, all from one sample in a study of T cells in localized non-small cell lung cancer. Libraries were prepared by immunoSEQ multiplex PCR; TCRdb keeps only in-frame clonotypes and omits some of them. Of roughly 34,000 clones in the sample, around 84% were seen once. The sequenced sample was peripheral blood, obtained before any cancer treatment. Source of these receptors: a male donor aged 60 or older with stage III lung adenocarcinoma. Both conserved end residues are part of each CDR3. D genes are given only for firm matches. Clone size is shown for a subset of rows, as once, few, many or a class of expanded clone.

. TRBJ1-3 TRBV6-5 . CASRGQSRNTIYF TGTGCCAGCAGAGGGCAGTCGAGAAACACCATATATTTT
. TRBJ2-1 TRBV2 . CASSSDLSRNEQFF TGTGCCAGCAGTTCGGACTTGAGTCGGAATGAGCAGTTCTTC
. TRBJ2-7 TRBV19 TRBD2 CASTLRGTSGAITLYEQYF TGTGCCAGTACCCTCCGTGGGACTAGCGGGGCGATAACTCTCTACGAGCAGTACTTC
. TRBJ2-2 TRBV5-6 . CASSLEAGQLFF TGTGCCAGCAGCTTGGAGGCCGGGCAGCTGTTTTTT
. TRBJ2-2 TRBV7-9 . CASSSTETGELFF TGTGCCAGCAGCTCGACAGAGACCGGGGAGCTGTTTTTT
. TRBJ1-5 TRBV5-1 TRBD1 CASSSTGQTNQPQHF TGCGCCAGCAGCTCGACGGGACAGACTAATCAGCCCCAGCATTTT
. TRBJ1-1 TRBV7-9 . CASNIGTGNTEAFF TGTGCCAGCAACATCGGTACAGGGAACACTGAAGCTTTCTTT
. TRBJ2-4 TRBV10-3 . CAISESDTKYIQYF TGTGCCATCAGTGAGTCGGACACCAAATACATTCAGTACTTC
. TRBJ1-4 TRBV9 . CASSGWDPAGANEKLFF TGTGCCAGCAGCGGATGGGACCCCGCGGGAGCTAATGAAAAACTGTTTTTT
. TRBJ2-7 TRBV10-3 TRBD2 CAISDRREQQYF TGTGCCATCAGTGACAGGCGGGAGCAGCAGTACTTC
. TRBJ2-1 TRBV19 TRBD2 CASRLAGDLLVGEQFF TGTGCCAGCAGACTAGCGGGAGACCTCCTGGTCGGTGAGCAGTTCTTC
once TRBJ1-2 TRBV7-9 . CASSLGMGRNYGYTF TGTGCCAGCAGCTTAGGAATGGGACGGAACTATGGCTACACCTTC
. TRBJ1-4 TRBV6-5 . CASSYSQGNEKLFF TGTGCCAGCAGTTACTCACAGGGTAATGAAAAACTGTTTTTT
. TRBJ1-2 TRBV6-1 TRBD1 CASRLSTDRRDGYTF TGTGCCAGCAGACTTTCGACGGACAGGAGGGATGGCTACACCTTC
. TRBJ1-2 TRBV6-5 . CASRVNRGGGYTF TGTGCCAGCCGTGTTAACAGAGGGGGTGGCTACACCTTC
. TRBJ1-4 TRBV5-4 . CASSLAGGPTNEKLFF TGTGCCAGCAGCTTGGCGGGGGGACCAACTAATGAAAAACTGTTTTTT
. TRBJ1-1 TRBV19 . CASSTYTGNTEAFF TGTGCCAGTAGTACCTACACAGGGAACACTGAAGCTTTCTTT
. TRBJ2-3 TRBV5-1 . CASMNNGAQYF TGCGCCAGCATGAACAATGGGGCGCAGTATTTT
few TRBJ1-2 TRBV25-1 . CASSEYRVSDGYTF TGTGCCAGCAGTGAATATCGGGTGTCGGATGGCTACACCTTC
. TRBJ1-2 TRBV12-5 . CASGLGTSYGYTF TGTGCTAGTGGTTTGGGGACAAGCTATGGCTACACCTTC
. TRBJ2-7 TRBV10-1 . CASTEPGLEMYEQYF TGCGCCAGCACCGAACCGGGACTTGAGATGTACGAGCAGTACTTC
once TRBJ2-1 TRBV7-9 . CASSLDGNRYNEQFF TGTGCCAGCAGCTTAGACGGAAACCGCTACAATGAGCAGTTCTTC
. TRBJ2-2 TRBV19 . CASSTGRGDTGELFF TGTGCCAGTAGTACGGGTCGCGGGGACACCGGGGAGCTGTTTTTT
. TRBJ2-3 TRBV5-1 . CASSFKGSSTDTQYF TGCGCCAGCAGCTTCAAAGGCTCTAGCACAGATACGCAGTATTTT
few TRBJ1-2 TRBV19 TRBD1 CASSTDRGAYGYTF TGTGCCAGTAGTACCGACAGGGGAGCTTATGGCTACACCTTC
. TRBJ1-1 TRBV2 . CASSPLDILNTEAFF TGTGCCAGCAGTCCCCTAGACATATTAAACACTGAAGCTTTCTTT
. TRBJ2-3 TRBV7-2 . CASSLRRGVDTQYF TGTGCCAGCAGCTTACGTAGGGGGGTAGATACGCAGTATTTT
. TRBJ2-1 TRBV5-1 TRBD1 CASVEPGTAYNEQFF TGCGCCAGCGTTGAACCCGGGACAGCCTACAATGAGCAGTTCTTC
. TRBJ1-5 TRBV19 . CASSIMGGTSHF TGTGCCAGTAGTATCATGGGTGGCACCTCCCATTTT
few TRBJ1-1 TRBV10-3 . CAISGTSGPQQDEAFF TGTGCCATCAGTGGAACCAGTGGCCCCCAACAGGATGAAGCTTTCTTT
. TRBJ2-6 TRBV7-6 . CASSLGTANSGANVLTF TGTGCCAGCAGCTTAGGGACAGCGAACTCTGGGGCCAACGTCCTGACTTTC
few TRBJ1-1 TRBV4-1 TRBD1 CASSQARGQFSNTEAFF TGCGCCAGCAGCCAAGCCAGGGGGCAGTTCTCTAACACTGAAGCTTTCTTT
. TRBJ1-4 TRBV28 . CASSESTREHEKLFF TGTGCCAGCAGTGAATCAACAAGGGAGCACGAAAAACTGTTTTTT
. TRBJ1-3 TRBV5-1 . CASSLSPDSSGNTIYF TGCGCCAGCAGCTTGTCTCCAGATAGCTCTGGAAACACCATATATTTT
. TRBJ2-3 TRBV9 . CASSLEQGADTQYF TGTGCCAGCAGCCTGGAACAGGGTGCAGATACGCAGTATTTT
. TRBJ1-4 TRBV25-1 . CASSETGGGEKLFF TGTGCCAGCAGTGAGACGGGTGGGGGTGAAAAACTGTTTTTT